This T cell receptor beta chain was captured by sequencing in a study of T-cell memory formation after mild COVID-19. Study observations and caveats: CD4/CD8 balance held among clones contracting day 15 to 85, and later expanders leaned CD4+. Shrinking CD4+ clones resided mostly in CM and EM, and CD8+ ones in EMRA.

In germline, CDR1 is SEHNR, CDR2 FQNEAQ (reference sequence). This CDR3 contains 11 residues. V lost 5 bases to trimming and J lost 9 bases, with 8 bases between them. One entry per CDR3 protein, called by TCRdb with MiXCR from the 5' RACE reads. This table holds roughly 150,000 distinct CDR3 sequences, more than 13% found once. Only a few counts were recorded for this clonotype. Its specificity is unknown. The receptor's source is an adult woman who had mild COVID-19 (a few samples of this study predate the infection). Cell type and time point are not known. The specimen sequenced was PBMCs or a T cell subset sorted from them (not recorded which). V usage is TRBV7-9 and J usage is TRBJ2-1; D gene unclear. CDR3 region: CASSQKFEQFF. The CDR3 nucleotides are TGTGCCAGCAGCCAGAAGTTTGAGCAGTTCTTC.